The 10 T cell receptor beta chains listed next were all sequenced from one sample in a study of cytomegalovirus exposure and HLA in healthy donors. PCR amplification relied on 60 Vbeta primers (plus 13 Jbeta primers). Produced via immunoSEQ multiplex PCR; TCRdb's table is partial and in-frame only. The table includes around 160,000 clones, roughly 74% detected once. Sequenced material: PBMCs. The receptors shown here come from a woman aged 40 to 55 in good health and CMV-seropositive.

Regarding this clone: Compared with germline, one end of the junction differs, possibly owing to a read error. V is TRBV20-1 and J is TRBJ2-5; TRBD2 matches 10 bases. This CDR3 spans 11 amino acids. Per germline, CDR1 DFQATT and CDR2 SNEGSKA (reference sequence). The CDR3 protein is CSGRIQETQYF. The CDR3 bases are TGTAGCGGGAGGATCCAAGAGACCCAGTACTTC.

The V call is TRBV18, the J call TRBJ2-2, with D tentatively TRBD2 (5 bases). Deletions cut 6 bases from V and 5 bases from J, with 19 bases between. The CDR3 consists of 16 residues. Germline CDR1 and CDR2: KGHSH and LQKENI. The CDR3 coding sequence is TGTGCCAGCTCTCTGGGGAGTTTCCAGAGGACCGGGGAGCTGTTTTTT. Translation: CASSLGSFQRTGELFF.

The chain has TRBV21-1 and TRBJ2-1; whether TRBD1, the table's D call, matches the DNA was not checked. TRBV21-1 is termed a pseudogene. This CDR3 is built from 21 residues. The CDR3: CASSPGEAGGRSGSYNNEQFF. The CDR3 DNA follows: TGTGCCAGCAGCCCGGGGGAGGCAGGGGGGAGGTCGGGTTCGTACAACAATGAGCAGTTCTTC.

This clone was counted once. CDR3 sequence reads: CASSLGLTGAGEQYF. DNA of the CDR3: TGCGCCAGCAGCTTAGGCCTGACAGGGGCCGGCGAGCAGTACTTC. The chain has TRBV5-1 and TRBJ2-7, with 8 bases lining up with TRBD1. This CDR3 has 15 residues. V gave up 2 bases and J gave up 6 bases; unmatched junction bases: 10. In germline, CDR1 is SGHRS, CDR2 YFSETQ.

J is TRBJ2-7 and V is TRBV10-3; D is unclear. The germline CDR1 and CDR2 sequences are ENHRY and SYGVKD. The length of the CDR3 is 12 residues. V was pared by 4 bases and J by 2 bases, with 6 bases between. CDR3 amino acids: CAISAETYEQYF. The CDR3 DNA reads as TGTGCCATCAGTGCGGAGACCTACGAGCAGTACTTC.

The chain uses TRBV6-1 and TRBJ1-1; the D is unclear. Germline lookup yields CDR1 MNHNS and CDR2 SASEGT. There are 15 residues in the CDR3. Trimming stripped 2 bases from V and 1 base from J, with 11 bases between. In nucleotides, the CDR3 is TGTGCCAGCAGTGAATGGTGGCGGGGGAACACTGAAGCTTTCTTT. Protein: CASSEWWRGNTEAFF.

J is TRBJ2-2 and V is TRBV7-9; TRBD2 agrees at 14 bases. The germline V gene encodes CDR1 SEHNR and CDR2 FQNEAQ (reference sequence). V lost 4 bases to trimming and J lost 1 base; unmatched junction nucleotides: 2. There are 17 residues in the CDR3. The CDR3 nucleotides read TGTGCCAGCAGCTCAGGACTAGCGGGAGGGAACACCGGGGAGCTGTTTTTT. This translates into CASSSGLAGGNTGELFF. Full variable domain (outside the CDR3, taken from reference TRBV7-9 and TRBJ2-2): DTGVSQNPRHKITKRGQNVTFRCDPISEHNRLYWYRQTLGQGPEFLTYFQNEAQLEKSRLLSDRFSAERPKGSFSTLEIQRTEQGDSAMYLCASSSGLAGGNTGELFFGEGSRLTVL.

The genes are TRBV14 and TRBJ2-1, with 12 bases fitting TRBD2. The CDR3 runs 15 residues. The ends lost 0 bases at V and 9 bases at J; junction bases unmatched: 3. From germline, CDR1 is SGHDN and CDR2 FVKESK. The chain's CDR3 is CASSQDRLAGVEQFF. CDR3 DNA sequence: TGTGCCAGCAGCCAAGACCGACTAGCGGGAGTTGAGCAGTTCTTC.

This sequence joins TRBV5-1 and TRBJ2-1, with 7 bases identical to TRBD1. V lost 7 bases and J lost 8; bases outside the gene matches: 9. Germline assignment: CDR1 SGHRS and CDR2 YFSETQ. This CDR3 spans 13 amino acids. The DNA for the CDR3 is TGCGCCAGCGGGACAGCCTCGGCTTATGAGCAGTTCTTC. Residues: CASGTASAYEQFF.

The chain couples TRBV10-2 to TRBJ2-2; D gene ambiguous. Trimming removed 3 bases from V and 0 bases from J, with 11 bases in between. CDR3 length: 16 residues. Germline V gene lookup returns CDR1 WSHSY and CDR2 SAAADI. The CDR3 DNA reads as TGCGCCAGCAGTGACGTGGGCGATTCGAACACCGGGGAGCTGTTTTTT. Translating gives CASSDVGDSNTGELFF.